Shown below are 14 T cell receptor beta chains from a single sample sequenced in a study of esophageal squamous cell carcinoma under preoperative chemotherapy. The time point is: before preoperative PTX-NDP chemotherapy. MiXCR was run by TCRdb on the PCR reads, yielding one entry per CDR3 protein. Found here are fewer than 15,000 distinct CDR3 sequences, around half of them singletons; the top ten hold approximately 16%. Sample collection occurred from a patient given preoperative chemotherapy. The receptor set was obtained from a human donor with esophageal squamous cell carcinoma. The donor label of this sample is uncertain.

The V call is TRBV20-1, the J call TRBJ2-1; D might be TRBD1 (6 bases). Germline loops: CDR1 DFQATT, CDR2 SNEGSKA (reference sequence). V lost 4 bases and J 1 base, leaving 11 bases between the germline ends. The CDR3 has 14 residues. The CDR3 protein is CSATRGSSYNEQFF. CDR3 DNA sequence: TGCAGTGCTACCAGGGGATCTTCCTACAATGAGCAGTTCTTC.

Regarding this clonotype: The junction shows a germline mismatch at one end, possibly a read error. The chain has TRBV5-4 and TRBJ2-3; D might be TRBD2 (6 bases). Germline V gene lookup returns CDR1 SGHNT and CDR2 YYREEE (reference sequence). The CDR3 totals 14 residues. CDR3 sequence: CASILGGGTDTQFF. The CDR3 region has the DNA TGTGCCAGCATCCTGGGGGGTGGCACAGATACGCAGTTTTTT.

The sample holds a few counts of this clonotype. This chain joins TRBV10-2 and TRBJ1-4, with a weak D call TRBD1 (5 bases). Germline V CDR1 and CDR2: WSHSY, SAAADI. The V end lost 1 base, the J end lost 3 bases, and 6 bases lay between the germline ends. The CDR3 is 14 amino acids. In DNA, the CDR3 is TGCGCCAGCAGTGAGTGGGGGGCTAATGAAAAACTGTTTTTT. This encodes CASSEWGANEKLFF.

V is TRBV10-3 and J is TRBJ2-1; 10 bases are a match to TRBD1. Germline-derived CDR1 and CDR2 are ENHRY and SYGVKD. With V trimmed by 10 bases and J by 3 bases, 3 bases remained unmatched. The CDR3 runs to 13 residues. The CDR3 loop is CATRTGGYNEQFF. The CDR3 DNA sequence: TGTGCCACCAGGACAGGGGGCTACAATGAGCAGTTCTTC.

Remarks on this clonotype: One junction end does not reproduce the germline sequence, and a read error may be involved. The gene calls are TRBV6-1 and TRBJ2-4, with D perhaps given as TRBD1 or TRBD2 (5 bases each). Germline V gives CDR1 MNHNS, CDR2 SASEGT. The CDR3 has 16 amino acids. The CDR3 region has the DNA TGTGCCAGCAGTGAATCGGGGCTATGCGCCAAAGATATTCAGTACTTT. Protein sequence: CASSESGLCAKDIQYF.

With regard to this clonotype: One end of the junction fails to match germline, which may point to a read error. This chain's CDR3 is CASIPLAVSTGTLYF. CDR3 DNA: TGTGCCAGCATTCCCCTGGCTGTGAGCACCGGGACGCTGTATTTT. The chain combines TRBV6-1 with TRBJ2-2; either TRBD1 or TRBD2 may supply D (5 bases each). The CDR3 runs to 15 residues. Germline V gives CDR1 MNHNS, CDR2 SASEGT.

This sequence joins TRBV9 and TRBJ1-2; 9 bases are shared with TRBD1. Germline V gene data show CDR1 as SGDLS and CDR2 as YYNGEE. V gave up 3 bases and J gave up 7 bases; unmatched junction bases: 16. This CDR3 contains 17 residues. CDR3 sequence reads: CASSAERTGVGESGYTF. The CDR3 DNA is TGTGCCAGCAGCGCGGAGCGGACAGGGGTTGGGGAAAGTGGCTACACCTTC.

V and J are TRBV6-4 and TRBJ2-1; 9 positions match TRBD2. With V trimmed by 8 bases and J by 0 bases, 14 bases remained unmatched. This CDR3 region has 18 residues. Germline values: CDR1 MRHNA, CDR2 SNTAGT. The CDR3 spells CASGSTSGQLSSYNEQFF. CDR3 nucleotide sequence: TGTGCCAGCGGTTCGACTAGCGGCCAATTAAGCTCCTACAATGAGCAGTTCTTC.

In the case of this clonotype: At one boundary the junction diverges from the germline segment, which might be a read error. This chain connects TRBV6-1 to TRBJ2-2, with TRBD1 identical over 7 bases. This CDR3 spans 14 amino acids. Germline loops: CDR1 MNHNS, CDR2 SASEGT. The CDR3 region is CASSEGWSTGALFF. The CDR3 DNA reads as TGTGCCAGCAGTGAAGGATGGAGCACAGGGGCGCTGTTTTTT.

This chain connects TRBV12-3 or TRBV12-4 to TRBJ2-5, with TRBD2 as a possible D gene (7 bases). Trimming removed 6 bases from V and 11 bases from J, with 25 bases in between. The length of the CDR3 is 15 residues. CDR3: CASRKRGQPDNEQYF. The CDR3 DNA follows: TGTGCCAGCAGAAAGCGGGGACAACCCGACAATGAGCAGTACTTC.

The rearrangement links TRBV6-1 to TRBJ2-2; possibly TRBD2 for D (6 bases). Germline V gene data show CDR1 as MNHNS and CDR2 as SASEGT. The CDR3 totals 15 residues. The ends were cut back, 3 bases at V and 1 base at J, with 9 bases in the middle. The CDR3 coding sequence is TGTGCCAGCAGTGAGGAGGAGGGGAACACCGGGGAGCTGTTTTTT. Protein product: CASSEEEGNTGELFF.

The chain couples TRBV12-3 or TRBV12-4 to TRBJ2-1, with D possibly called TRBD1 or TRBD2 (5 bases each). V lost 10 bases to trimming and J lost 2 bases, with 12 bases between them. This CDR3 has 13 residues. The CDR3 region is CATNGDPYNEQFF. CDR3 DNA sequence: TGTGCCACCAACGGGGACCCCTACAATGAGCAGTTCTTC.

This chain uses TRBV27 with TRBJ2-1; 14 nucleotides match TRBD2. CDR3 size: 15 residues. Germline V gene lookup returns CDR1 MNHEY and CDR2 SMNVEV (reference sequence). Germline trimming cut 7 bases from V and 9 bases from J; bases unmatched to any gene: 8. The DNA for the CDR3 is TGTGCCAGCATGTCGGGGACTAGCGGGAGTAGTGAGCAGTTCTTC. This gives the protein CASMSGTSGSSEQFF.

This clonotype occurred a few times. DNA for the CDR3: TGTGCCAGGGGTTCTGGGGGGCGTGACCAAGAGACGCAGTACTTC. Its translation: CARGSGGRDQETQYF. J is TRBJ2-4 and V is TRBV6-1; D is perhaps TRBD1 or TRBD2 (6 bases each). CDR3 length: 15 amino acids. Trimming removed 9 bases from V and 13 bases from J, with 28 bases in between. The germline V gene has CDR1 MNHNS and CDR2 SASEGT.